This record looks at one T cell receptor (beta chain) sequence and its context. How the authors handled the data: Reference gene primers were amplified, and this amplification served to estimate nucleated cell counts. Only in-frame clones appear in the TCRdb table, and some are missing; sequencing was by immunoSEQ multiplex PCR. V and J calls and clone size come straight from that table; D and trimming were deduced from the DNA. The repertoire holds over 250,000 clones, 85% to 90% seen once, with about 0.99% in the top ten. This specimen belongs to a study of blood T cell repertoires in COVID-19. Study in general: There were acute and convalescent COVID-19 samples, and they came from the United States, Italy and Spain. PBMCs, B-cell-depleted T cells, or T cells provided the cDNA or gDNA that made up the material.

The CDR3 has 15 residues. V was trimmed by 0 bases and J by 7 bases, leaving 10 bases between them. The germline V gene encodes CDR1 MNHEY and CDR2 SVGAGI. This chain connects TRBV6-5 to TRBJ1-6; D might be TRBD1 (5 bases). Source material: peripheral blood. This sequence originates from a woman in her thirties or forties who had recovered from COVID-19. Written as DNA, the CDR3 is TGTGCCAGCAGTTACTCCCGGGGGAGAAATTCACCCCTCCACTTT. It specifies CASSYSRGRNSPLHF.